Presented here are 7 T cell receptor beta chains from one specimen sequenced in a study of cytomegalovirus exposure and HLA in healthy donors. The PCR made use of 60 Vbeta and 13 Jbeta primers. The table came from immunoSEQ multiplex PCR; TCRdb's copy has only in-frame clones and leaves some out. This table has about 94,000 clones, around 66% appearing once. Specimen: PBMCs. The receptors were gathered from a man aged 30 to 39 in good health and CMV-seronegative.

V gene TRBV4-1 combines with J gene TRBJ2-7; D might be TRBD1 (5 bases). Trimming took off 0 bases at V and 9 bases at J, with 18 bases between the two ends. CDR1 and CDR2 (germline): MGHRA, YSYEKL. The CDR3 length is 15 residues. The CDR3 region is CASSQELGLLKGQYF. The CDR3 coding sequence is TGCGCCAGCAGCCAAGAACTGGGGCTACTTAAAGGGCAGTACTTC.

The CDR3 here is CASSPGQGGSYEQYF. The CDR3 DNA sequence: TGTGCCAGCTCACCCGGACAGGGAGGGTCCTACGAGCAGTACTTC. The V call is TRBV18, the J call TRBJ2-7; maybe TRBD1 (8 bases). Per germline, CDR1 KGHSH and CDR2 LQKENI. This CDR3 spans 15 amino acids. With 3 bases removed from V and 1 base from J, the gap between germline ends came to 13 bases.

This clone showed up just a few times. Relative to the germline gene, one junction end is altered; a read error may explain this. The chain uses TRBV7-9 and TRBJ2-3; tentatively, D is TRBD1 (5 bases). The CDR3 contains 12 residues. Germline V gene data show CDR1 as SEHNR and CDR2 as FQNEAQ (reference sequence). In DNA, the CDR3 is TGTTCCAGCAGCAAGGGGACAGATACGCAGTATTTT. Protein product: CSSSKGTDTQYF. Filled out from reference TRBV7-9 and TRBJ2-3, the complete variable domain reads DTGVSQNPRHKITKRGQNVTFRCDPISEHNRLYWYRQTLGQGPEFLTYFQNEAQLEKSRLLSDRFSAERPKGSFSTLEIQRTEQGDSAMYLCSSSKGTDTQYFGPGTRLTVL.

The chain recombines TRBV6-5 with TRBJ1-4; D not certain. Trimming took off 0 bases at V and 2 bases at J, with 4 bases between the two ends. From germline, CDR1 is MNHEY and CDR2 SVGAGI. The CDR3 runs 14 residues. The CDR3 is CASSYSETNEKLFF. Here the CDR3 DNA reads TGTGCCAGCAGTTACTCCGAGACTAATGAAAAACTGTTTTTT.

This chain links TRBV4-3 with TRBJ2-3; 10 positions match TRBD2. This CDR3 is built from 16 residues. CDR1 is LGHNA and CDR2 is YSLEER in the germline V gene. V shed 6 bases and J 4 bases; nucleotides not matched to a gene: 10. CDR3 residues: CASSSNLAGAPDTQYF. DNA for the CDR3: TGCGCCAGCAGTTCCAATCTAGCGGGGGCACCAGATACGCAGTATTTT.

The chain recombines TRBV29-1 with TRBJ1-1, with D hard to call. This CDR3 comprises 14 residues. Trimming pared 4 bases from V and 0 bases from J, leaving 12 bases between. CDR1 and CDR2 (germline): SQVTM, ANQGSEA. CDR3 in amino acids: CSVASPGLNTEAFF. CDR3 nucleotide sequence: TGCAGCGTTGCTTCCCCTGGCCTGAACACTGAAGCTTTCTTT.

CDR3 nucleotide sequence: TGTGCCAGCAGCTTGGGGACAGCTAACTATGGCTACACCTTC. As protein: CASSLGTANYGYTF. This chain links TRBV5-5 with TRBJ1-2; perhaps TRBD1 as D (6 bases). This CDR3 has 14 amino acids. Germline V CDR1 and CDR2: SGHKS, YYEKEE (reference sequence). The V and J ends lost 0 bases and 0 bases respectively, with 6 bases between them. The whole variable domain, filled in from reference TRBV5-5 and TRBJ1-2, reads DAGVTQSPTHLIKTRGQQVTLRCSPISGHKSVSWYQQVLGQGPQFIFQYYEKEERGRGNFPDRFSARQFPNYSSELNVNALLLGDSALYLCASSLGTANYGYTFGSGTRLTVV.